This TCR beta chain was profiled in a study of cytomegalovirus exposure and HLA in healthy donors. Germline CDR1 is KGHSH and CDR2 is LQKENI. J was trimmed by 4 bases and V by 0 bases; bases with no gene match: 5. The CDR3 runs to 15 residues. TCRdb keeps only in-frame clones here, not all; method: immunoSEQ multiplex PCR. The sample lists over 60,000 clones; 85% to 95% were seen once. V usage is TRBV18 and J usage is TRBJ1-2; 7 bases fit TRBD1. Specimen: PBMCs. The receptor was derived from a man younger than 35 in good health and CMV-seronegative. CDR3 region: CASSPPTGEGYGYTF. The CDR3 DNA reads as TGTGCCAGCTCACCACCCACAGGGGAAGGCTATGGCTACACCTTC.